The present T cell receptor (beta chain) was sequenced within a study of blood T cell repertoires in COVID-19. This CDR3 is 13 amino acids long. CDR1 and CDR2 from the germline V gene are LNHNV and YYDKDF (reference sequence). V was pared by 0 bases and J by 2 bases, with 5 bases between. TCRdb's copy holds only in-frame clones and misses some; the assay was immunoSEQ multiplex PCR. The profile covers around 380,000 clones, with around 84% appearing a single time and about 1% taken by the ten largest. V is TRBV15 and J is TRBJ2-7; D is unclear. Sequenced input: peripheral blood. The receptor was isolated from a human donor with acute or convalescent COVID-19. The donor label of this sample is uncertain. CDR3 DNA: TGTGCCACCAGCAGAGATCCCGCCTACGAGCAGTACTTC. Its translation is CATSRDPAYEQYF.